This T cell receptor (beta chain) was recorded in a study of T cell changes during pregnancy in multiple sclerosis. J lost 6 bases, V lost 8 bases, and 8 bases had no gene match. The germline V gene has CDR1 MNHEY and CDR2 SVGAGI. The CDR3 is 13 amino acids. Sequencing used immunoSEQ multiplex PCR; TCRdb keeps in-frame clones, though not all of them. The table lists some 100,000 clones, just over 90% of them singletons. This rearrangement joins TRBV6-5 to TRBJ1-1, with 8 bases lining up with TRBD1. Material: peripheral blood, obtained in the second trimester of pregnancy. The origin of this receptor is a female donor with multiple sclerosis, enrolled in a pregnancy study. In DNA, the CDR3 is TGTGCCAGCGGCAGGGGGCAGTACGCTGAAGCTTTCTTT. Translating gives CASGRGQYAEAFF.